Listed here are 8 T cell receptor beta chains from one sample, sequenced in a study of T cell responses to AZD1222 COVID-19 vaccine. The assay was immunoSEQ multiplex PCR, and TCRdb's table has in-frame clones only and misses some. The sample carries more than 100,000 clones, about 90% recorded once. Specimen: peripheral blood, collected on day 0 of AZD1222 vaccination. These receptors all come from an adult in good health.

The CDR3 DNA follows: TGTGCCAGCAGGAGCACGGGGCTCACCTACGAGCAGTACTTC. It encodes CASRSTGLTYEQYF. The J gene is TRBJ2-7, the V gene TRBV2, with D possibly called TRBD1 or TRBD2 (5 bases each). Per the germline V gene, CDR1 is SNHLY and CDR2 is FYNNEI. The CDR3 contains 14 residues. The V gene lost 6 bases and the J gene lost 2 bases, with 14 bases spanning the gap.

This sequence joins TRBV5-4 and TRBJ1-1; TRBD1 matches 8 bases. This CDR3 has 14 amino acids. Per the germline V gene, CDR1 is SGHNT and CDR2 is YYREEE (reference sequence). V shed 4 bases and J 1 base; nucleotides not matched to a gene: 3. CDR3: CASSPGTGNTEAFF. The CDR3, as DNA: TGTGCCAGCAGCCCCGGGACAGGGAACACTGAAGCTTTCTTT.

The chain has TRBV30 and TRBJ2-1, with 12 nucleotides matching TRBD2. Germline CDR1 is GTSNPN and CDR2 is SVGIG (reference sequence). Unmatched junction bases numbered 7, after V lost 1 base and J lost 15 bases. CDR3 length: 13 amino acids. CDR3 loop: CAWSGLAGDRRFF. For the CDR3, the DNA is TGTGCCTGGAGTGGACTAGCGGGGGATCGACGGTTCTTC.

The rearrangement links TRBV18 to TRBJ2-7; D uncertain. V was trimmed by 6 bases and J by 6 bases, leaving 12 bases between them. The CDR3 has 12 residues. Germline V lookup: CDR1 KGHSH, CDR2 LQKENI. The DNA of the CDR3 is TGTGCCAGCTCCCCCACTTTGGGCGAGCAGTACTTC. Translation: CASSPTLGEQYF.

Written as DNA, the CDR3 is TGTGCCAGCAGTGTGATGGGGGCAGGGGAGACCCAGTACTTC. Translation: CASSVMGAGETQYF. The chain is built from TRBV5-4 and TRBJ2-5; perhaps TRBD1 as D (6 bases). Trimming took off 5 bases at V and 5 bases at J, with 16 bases between the two ends. The CDR3 runs 14 residues. Germline lookup yields CDR1 SGHNT and CDR2 YYREEE (reference sequence). The entire variable domain, with the rest obtained from reference TRBV5-4 and TRBJ2-5, is as follows: ETGVTQSPTHLIKTRGQQVTLRCSSQSGHNTVSWYQQALGQGPQFIFQYYREEENGRGNFPPRFSGLQFPNYSSELNVNALELDDSALYLCASSVMGAGETQYFGPGTRLLVL.

The genes are TRBV11-2 and TRBJ2-1; perhaps TRBD2 as D (6 bases). Germline values: CDR1 SGHAT, CDR2 FQNNGV. Trimming stripped 5 bases from V and 2 bases from J, with 10 bases between. This CDR3 has 14 amino acids. The CDR3 loop is CASSEGLTYNEQFF. The CDR3 nucleotides are TGTGCCAGCAGCGAAGGACTAACCTACAATGAGCAGTTCTTC.

The chain is built from TRBV30 and TRBJ1-1; D perhaps matches TRBD1 (5 bases). V lost 3 bases and J 2 bases, leaving 10 bases between the germline ends. The germline V gene encodes CDR1 GTSNPN and CDR2 SVGIG (reference sequence). The CDR3 spans 13 residues. The CDR3 DNA reads TGTGCCTGGAGAGGGCAGGGAAACACTGAAGCTTTCTTT. Protein sequence: CAWRGQGNTEAFF. Supplemented by reference TRBV30 and TRBJ1-1, the full variable domain reads SQTIHQWPATLVQPVGSPLSLECTVEGTSNPNLYWYRQAAGRGLQLLFYSVGIGQISSEVPQNLSASRPQDRQFILSSKKLLLSDSGFYLCAWRGQGNTEAFFGQGTRLTVV.

The chain couples TRBV30 to TRBJ2-3; unclear D gene. CDR1 is GTSNPN and CDR2 is SVGIG in the germline V gene (reference sequence). V lost 0 bases and J 4 bases, leaving 8 bases between the germline ends. The CDR3 contains 13 residues. This CDR3 is CAWSVGSADTQYF. In DNA form, the CDR3 reads TGTGCCTGGAGTGTGGGGTCCGCAGATACGCAGTATTTT.